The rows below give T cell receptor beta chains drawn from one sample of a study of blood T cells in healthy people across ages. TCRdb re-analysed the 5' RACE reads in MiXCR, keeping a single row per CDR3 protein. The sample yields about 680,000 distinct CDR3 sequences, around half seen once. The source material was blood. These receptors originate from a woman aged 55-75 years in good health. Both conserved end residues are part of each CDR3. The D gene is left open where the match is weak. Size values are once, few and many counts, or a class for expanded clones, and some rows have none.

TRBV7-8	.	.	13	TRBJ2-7	TGTGCCAGCAGCTTTGGGACTGCCGTGTCCCAGTACTTC	CASSFGTAVSQYF
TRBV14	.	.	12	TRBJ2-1	TGTGCCAGCAACGAGCTATACAATGAGCAGTTCTTC	CASNELYNEQFF
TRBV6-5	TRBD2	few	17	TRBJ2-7	TGTGCCAGCGGTTACTCGAGCCGACTAGCGGGGAACAATGAGCAGTACTTC	CASGYSSRLAGNNEQYF
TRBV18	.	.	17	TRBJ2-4	TGTGCCAGCTCACCCAGGGCCTCAAGGGGAGCCAAAAACATTCAGTACTTC	CASSPRASRGAKNIQYF
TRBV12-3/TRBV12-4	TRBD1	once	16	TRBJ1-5	TGTGCCAGCAGCCCCTCCTGGACAGGGGACAATCAGCCCCAGCATTTT	CASSPSWTGDNQPQHF
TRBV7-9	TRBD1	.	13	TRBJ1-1	TGTGCCAGCAGCTTACAACAGGGGGCAGGAGCTTTCTTT	CASSLQQGAGAFF
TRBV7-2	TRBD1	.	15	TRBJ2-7	TGTGCCAGCAGCTCAGACAGGGGTTCTTACAATGAGCAGTACTTC	CASSSDRGSYNEQYF
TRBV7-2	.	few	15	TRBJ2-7	TGTGCCAGCAGCGCCCCGGTGGCAGCTGGTGGGGAGCAGTACTTC	CASSAPVAAGGEQYF
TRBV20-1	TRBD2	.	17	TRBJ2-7	TGCAGTGCTCAAGGTCCTAGCGGGAGGCCTGGTTCCTACGAGCAGTACTTC	CSAQGPSGRPGSYEQYF
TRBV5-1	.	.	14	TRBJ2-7	TGCGCCAGCAGCCCAGTGACAGGCGAGGACGAGCAGTACTTC	CASSPVTGEDEQYF
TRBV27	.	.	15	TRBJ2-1	TGTGCCAGCACTCTAAGAGGGCCTAACTACAATGAGCAGTTCTTC	CASTLRGPNYNEQFF
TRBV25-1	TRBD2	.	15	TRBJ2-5	TGTGCCAGCAGTGCAGGACTAGCGCGAGGGGAGGCCCAGTACTTC	CASSAGLARGEAQYF
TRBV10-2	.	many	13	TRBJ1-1	TGCGCCTGTGGTGGGGGGGCAAGAACTGAAGCTTTCTTT	CACGGGARTEAFF
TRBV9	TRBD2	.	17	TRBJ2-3	TGTGCCAGCAGCGTAGCCTCTAGCGGGAGTTTCACAGATACGCAGTATTTT	CASSVASSGSFTDTQYF
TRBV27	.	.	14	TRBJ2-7	TGTGCCAGCAGTTTCTCAGGAGGGTGGGTCGAGCAGTACTTC	CASSFSGGWVEQYF
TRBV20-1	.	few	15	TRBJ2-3	TGCAGTGCTAGTCCCCCTAGATTTAGCACAGATACGCAGTATTTT	CSASPPRFSTDTQYF
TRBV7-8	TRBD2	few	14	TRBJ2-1	TGTGCCAGCAGCCCTACGACGGGAGGGTTTGAGCAGTTCTTC	CASSPTTGGFEQFF
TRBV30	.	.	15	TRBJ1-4	TGTGCCTGGAGTGTAGGGGCAGCGTTCAATGAAAAACTGTTTTTT	CAWSVGAAFNEKLFF
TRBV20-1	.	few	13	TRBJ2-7	TGCAGTGCTAGAGGAGAGGCAACCTACGAGCAGTACTTC	CSARGEATYEQYF
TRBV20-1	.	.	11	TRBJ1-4	TGCAGTGCTAGCACGACGGAAAAACTGTTTTTT	CSASTTEKLFF
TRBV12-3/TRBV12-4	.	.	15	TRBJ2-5	TGTGCCAGCAGCAGAAGCCGTCTATACCAAGAGACCCAGTACTTC	CASSRSRLYQETQYF
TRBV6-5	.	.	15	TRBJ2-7	TGTGCCAGCAGAGCTCGTATCAGTGGAGCCTACGAGCAGTACTTC	CASRARISGAYEQYF
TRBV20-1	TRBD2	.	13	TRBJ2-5	TGCAGTGCAGTTAGCGGGACCCAAGAGACCCAGTACTTC	CSAVSGTQETQYF
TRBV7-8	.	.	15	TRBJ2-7	TGTGCCAGCAGCCCGCGGGACCAATCGTCCTACGAGCAGTACTTC	CASSPRDQSSYEQYF
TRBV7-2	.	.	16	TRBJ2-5	TGTGCCAGCAGTTTCCAAGAAAGCATCAAGCAGGAGACCCAGTACTTC	CASSFQESIKQETQYF
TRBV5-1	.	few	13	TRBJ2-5	TGCGCCAGCAGCCCCCGAGTGTGGGAGACCCAGTACTTC	CASSPRVWETQYF
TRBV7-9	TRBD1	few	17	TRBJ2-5	TGTGCCAGCAGCCAAAGGACAGGGGGCTTATTGCAACAGACCCAGTACTTC	CASSQRTGGLLQQTQYF
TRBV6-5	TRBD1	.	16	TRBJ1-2	TGTGCCAGCGGCCGGGACAGGGGTGGACGGAGCTATGGCTACACCTTC	CASGRDRGGRSYGYTF
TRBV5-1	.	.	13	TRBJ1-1	TGCGCCAACAGATTCAAGGGGAACACTGAAGCTTTCTTT	CANRFKGNTEAFF
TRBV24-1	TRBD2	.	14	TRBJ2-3	TGTGCCACCAGCAAGCGGGAGGGCACAGATACGCAGTATTTT	CATSKREGTDTQYF
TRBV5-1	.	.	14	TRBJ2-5	TGCGCCAGCAGCATCGGGAGTGGCGGCAATGAGCAGTACTTC	CASSIGSGGNEQYF
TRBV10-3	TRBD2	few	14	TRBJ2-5	TGTGCCGTCGGGGCTCGCGGGGGTCAAGAGACCCAGTACTTC	CAVGARGGQETQYF
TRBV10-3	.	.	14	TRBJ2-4	TGTGCCACAAATATGCAGGGGGGTACAAACATTCAGTACTTC	CATNMQGGTNIQYF
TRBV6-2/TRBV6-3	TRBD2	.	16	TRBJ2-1	TGTGCCAGCAGCCCCGCTAGCGGGTTCCCCTACAATGAGCAGTTCTTC	CASSPASGFPYNEQFF
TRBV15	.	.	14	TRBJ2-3	TGTGCCACCAGCAGAGAGCGGAACACAGATACGCAGTATTTT	CATSRERNTDTQYF
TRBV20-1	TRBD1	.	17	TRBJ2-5	TGCAGTGCTAAAGGAATTGGACAGGGGTCATACCAAGAGACCCAGTACTTC	CSAKGIGQGSYQETQYF
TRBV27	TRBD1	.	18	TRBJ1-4	TGTGCCAGCAGTCCCATTAGGACAGGGGGCAATACTAATGAAAAACTGTTTTTT	CASSPIRTGGNTNEKLFF
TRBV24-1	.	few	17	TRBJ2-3	TGTGCCACCAGTGATTCGCCCGAACTAGGCCGCACAGATACGCAGTATTTT	CATSDSPELGRTDTQYF
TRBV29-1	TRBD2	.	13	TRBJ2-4	TGCAGCGTTGAGACTAGCGGGAGTTACATTCAGTACTTC	CSVETSGSYIQYF
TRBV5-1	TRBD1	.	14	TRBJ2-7	TGCGCCAGCAGCCGGGACAGGGAAAAAGACGAGCAGTACTTC	CASSRDREKDEQYF
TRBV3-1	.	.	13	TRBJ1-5	TGTGCCAGCAGCCAGGGGGGTGGGCAGCCCCAGCATTTT	CASSQGGGQPQHF
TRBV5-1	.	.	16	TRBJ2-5	TGCGCCAGCAGCCCGCCACCACTAGGGAGCCAAGAGACCCAGTACTTC	CASSPPPLGSQETQYF
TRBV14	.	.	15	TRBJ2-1	TGTGCCAGCAGCCAAGACTCAGGGGAGTTTCGTGAGCAGTTCTTC	CASSQDSGEFREQFF
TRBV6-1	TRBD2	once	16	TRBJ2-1	TGTGCCAGCAGTGAATGGGGGACTAGGTATACGGGTGAGCAGTTCTTC	CASSEWGTRYTGEQFF
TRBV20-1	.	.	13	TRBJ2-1	TGCAGTGCCCACACGGGGCGGTACAATGAGCAGTTCTTC	CSAHTGRYNEQFF
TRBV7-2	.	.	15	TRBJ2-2	TGTGCCAGCAGCTACCGGGACTTGAACACCGGGGAGCTGTTTTTT	CASSYRDLNTGELFF
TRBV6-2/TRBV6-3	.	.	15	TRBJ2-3	TGTGCCAGCAAAAGCGCGGGACGCCCTACAGATACGCAGTATTTT	CASKSAGRPTDTQYF
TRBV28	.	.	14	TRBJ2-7	TGTGCCAGCACCGAGACAGGATTCGGTTACGAGCAGTACTTC	CASTETGFGYEQYF
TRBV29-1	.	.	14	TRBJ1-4	TGCAGCGTTGGTTATACAGCAACTAATGAAAAACTGTTTTTT	CSVGYTATNEKLFF
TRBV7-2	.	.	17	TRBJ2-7	TGTGCCAGCAGACAAACCCACACAATGAATCCCTCCAATGAGCAGTACTTC	CASRQTHTMNPSNEQYF
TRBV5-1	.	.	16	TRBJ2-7	TGCGCCAGCAGCTTGCAGGGCGGAGGGTACACCTACGAGCAGTACTTC	CASSLQGGGYTYEQYF
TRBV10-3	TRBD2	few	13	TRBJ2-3	TGTGCCATCAGCGTAGGACTAGAAGATACGCAGTATTTT	CAISVGLEDTQYF
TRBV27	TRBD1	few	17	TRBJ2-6	TGTGCCAGCAGAAGGGACAGACCTACCTCTGGGGCCAACGTCCTGACTTTC	CASRRDRPTSGANVLTF
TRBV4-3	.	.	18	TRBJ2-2	TGCGCCAGCAGCCGTGTGGGGGGAGGCGGGCTGAACACCAGGGAGCTGTTTTTT	CASSRVGGGGLNTRELFF
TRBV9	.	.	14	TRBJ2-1	TGTGCCAGCAACGTGGTGGGGCGCGAGGATGAGCAGTTCTTC	CASNVVGREDEQFF
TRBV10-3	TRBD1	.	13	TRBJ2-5	TGTGCCACCGGGACAGGGGGTGGGAATGAGCAGTACTTC	CATGTGGGNEQYF
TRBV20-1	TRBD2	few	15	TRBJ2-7	TGCAGTGCTGGGGACTCTAGCGGGAGAACCCACGAGCAGTACTTC	CSAGDSSGRTHEQYF